This is a list of T cell receptor beta chains from one sample in a study of T cell responses to AZD1222 COVID-19 vaccine. Sequencing used immunoSEQ multiplex PCR; TCRdb keeps in-frame clones, though not all of them. Of some 150,000 clones listed, 85% to 95% are singletons. This specimen was peripheral blood, taken on day 0 of AZD1222 vaccination. Every receptor here comes from an adult in good health. The CDR3 runs from the conserved cysteine through the conserved F or W. The D gene is left open where the match is weak. Clone size is given for some rows only: seen once, a few or many times, or a class if the clone is expanded.

V gene,CDR3 length,J gene,clone size,D gene,CDR3 protein,CDR3 DNA
TRBV4-2,17,TRBJ1-3,NA,TRBD1,CASSPVGTGGSGNTIYF,TGTGCCAGCAGCCCGGTCGGGACAGGGGGCTCTGGAAACACCATATATTTT
TRBV9,13,TRBJ1-1,NA,TRBD1,CASSVGGGDEAFF,TGTGCCAGCAGCGTAGGAGGGGGCGATGAAGCTTTCTTT
TRBV11-3,14,TRBJ2-3,NA,NA,CASSQGHSTDTQYF,TGTGCCAGCAGCCAGGGCCATAGTACAGATACGCAGTATTTT
TRBV28,14,TRBJ2-2,NA,NA,CASSGQLNTGELFF,TGTGCCAGCAGTGGGCAGTTGAACACCGGGGAGCTGTTTTTT
TRBV5-8,15,TRBJ1-4,NA,TRBD1,CASSSPGQGSEKLFF,TGTGCCAGCAGCTCTCCGGGACAGGGGAGTGAAAAACTGTTTTTT
TRBV25-1,16,TRBJ1-2,once,TRBD1,CASSEFLGQESYGYTF,TGTGCCAGCAGTGAATTTTTGGGACAGGAGAGCTATGGCTACACCTTC
TRBV6-5,14,TRBJ1-2,NA,TRBD1,CASSLTGGDYGYTF,TGTGCCAGCAGTTTGACAGGGGGGGACTATGGCTACACCTTC
TRBV5-6,18,TRBJ1-6,NA,NA,CASSFFSRETAYNSPLHF,TGTGCCAGCAGCTTTTTTTCCAGGGAGACAGCGTATAATTCACCCCTCCACTTT
TRBV12-5,16,TRBJ2-3,NA,NA,CASGLVLGAGPDTQYF,TGTGCTAGTGGTTTGGTACTGGGGGCGGGACCAGATACGCAGTATTTT
TRBV7-2,15,TRBJ2-1,NA,NA,CASSPDRSDVGEQFF,TGTGCCAGCAGCCCAGATCGGTCCGACGTGGGTGAGCAGTTCTTC
TRBV7-2,16,TRBJ2-7,NA,TRBD2,CASSFNSGLAGSEQYF,TGTGCCAGCAGCTTCAACTCTGGACTAGCGGGGAGCGAGCAGTACTTC
TRBV29-1,12,TRBJ2-7,NA,NA,CSVGTDSYEQYF,TGCAGCGTCGGGACTGACTCCTACGAGCAGTACTTC
TRBV7-2,14,TRBJ2-1,NA,NA,CATTPHPQGGEQFF,TGTGCCACCACCCCGCACCCACAGGGTGGTGAGCAGTTCTTC
TRBV4-1,14,TRBJ2-7,NA,NA,CASSQTETSYEQYF,TGCGCCAGCAGCCAAACAGAGACTTCCTACGAGCAGTACTTC
TRBV27,13,TRBJ1-4,NA,NA,CASSRWADEKLFF,TGTGCCAGCAGCAGGTGGGCGGATGAAAAACTGTTTTTT
TRBV18,13,TRBJ2-5,NA,NA,CASSPSTEETQYF,TGTGCCAGCTCACCATCGACAGAAGAGACCCAGTACTTC
TRBV6-2/TRBV6-3,16,TRBJ2-4,NA,NA,CASSPKREGLGNIQYF,TGTGCCAGCAGTCCCAAACGAGAGGGATTAGGGAACATTCAGTACTTC
TRBV19,14,TRBJ1-1,NA,NA,CASAWRGMNTEAFF,TGTGCCAGTGCATGGCGGGGCATGAACACTGAAGCTTTCTTT
TRBV7-9,16,TRBJ1-4,NA,NA,CASSPPQAGANEKLFF,TGTGCCAGCAGCCCTCCCCAGGCGGGGGCTAATGAAAAACTGTTTTTT
TRBV3-1/TRBV3-2,13,TRBJ2-1,NA,NA,CASSQAGAYQQFF,TGTGCCAGCAGCCAAGCAGGGGCCTACCAGCAGTTCTTC
TRBV9,15,TRBJ2-2,NA,TRBD2,CASSSSGGVSGELFF,TGTGCCAGCAGCTCCAGTGGGGGGGTCTCCGGGGAGCTGTTTTTT
TRBV4-2,11,TRBJ2-1,NA,NA,CASSQERWQFF,TGTGCCAGCAGCCAAGAGAGGTGGCAGTTCTTC
TRBV29-1,15,TRBJ1-1,NA,TRBD1,CSGSRQGKMNTEAFF,TGCAGCGGCTCGAGACAGGGTAAAATGAACACTGAAGCTTTCTTT
TRBV7-9,15,TRBJ2-2,once,NA,CASSSDRRNTGELFF,TGTGCCAGCAGTTCCGACCGGCGGAACACCGGGGAGCTGTTTTTT
TRBV6-2/TRBV6-3,13,TRBJ2-7,NA,NA,CASSRTSYYEQYF,TGTGCCAGCAGTCGCACCTCCTACTACGAGCAGTACTTC
TRBV2,15,TRBJ2-1,once,NA,CASSEDGGPYNEQFF,TGTGCCAGCAGTGAGGACGGGGGGCCCTACAATGAGCAGTTCTTC
TRBV18,17,TRBJ2-5,NA,NA,CASSRGRTSGAQETQYF,TGTGCCAGCTCACGGGGGCGGACGAGCGGGGCCCAAGAGACCCAGTACTTC